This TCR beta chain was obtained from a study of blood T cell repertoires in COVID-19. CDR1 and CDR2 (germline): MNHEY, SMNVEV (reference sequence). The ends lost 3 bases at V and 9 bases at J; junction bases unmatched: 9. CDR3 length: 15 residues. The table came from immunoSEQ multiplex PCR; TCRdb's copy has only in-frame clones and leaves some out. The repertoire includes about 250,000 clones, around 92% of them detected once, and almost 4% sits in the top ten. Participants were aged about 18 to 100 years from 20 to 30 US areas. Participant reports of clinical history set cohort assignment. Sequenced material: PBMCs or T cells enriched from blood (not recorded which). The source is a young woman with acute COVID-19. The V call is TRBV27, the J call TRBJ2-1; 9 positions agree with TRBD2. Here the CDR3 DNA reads TGTGCCAGCAGTTTTGGCGGGGCGGGGGGGCCTGAGCAGTTCTTC. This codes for CASSFGGAGGPEQFF.